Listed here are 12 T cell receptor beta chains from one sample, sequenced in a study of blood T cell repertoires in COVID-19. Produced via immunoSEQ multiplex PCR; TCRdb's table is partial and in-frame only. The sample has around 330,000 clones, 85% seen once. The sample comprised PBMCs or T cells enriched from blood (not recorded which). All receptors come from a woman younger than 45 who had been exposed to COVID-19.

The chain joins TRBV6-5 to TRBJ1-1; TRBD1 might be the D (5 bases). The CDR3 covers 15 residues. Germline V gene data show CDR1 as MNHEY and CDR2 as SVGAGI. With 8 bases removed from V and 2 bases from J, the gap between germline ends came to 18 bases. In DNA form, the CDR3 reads TGTGCCAGCGCCGGTCGGGGGGGGGTAAACACTGAAGCTTTCTTT. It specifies CASAGRGGVNTEAFF.

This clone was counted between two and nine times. CDR3 sequence: CASSKEERTAPERVNQPQHF. The CDR3 nucleotides are TGTGCCAGCAGCAAAGAAGAAAGGACAGCCCCAGAGAGGGTAAATCAGCCCCAGCATTTT. The chain recombines TRBV21-1 with TRBJ1-5; the DNA was not compared with TRBD1, the D call given in the table. TRBV21-1 is deemed a pseudogene. This CDR3 is built from 20 residues.

This CDR3 reads CASSMSSGGAYEQYF. In DNA, the CDR3 is TGTGCCAGTAGTATGTCTAGCGGGGGGGCCTACGAGCAGTACTTC. This rearrangement joins TRBV19 to TRBJ2-7, with 12 positions matching TRBD2. Trimming removed 3 bases from V and 2 bases from J; junction bases left unmatched: 2. Germline assignment: CDR1 LNHDA and CDR2 SQIVND (reference sequence). The length of the CDR3 is 15 residues.

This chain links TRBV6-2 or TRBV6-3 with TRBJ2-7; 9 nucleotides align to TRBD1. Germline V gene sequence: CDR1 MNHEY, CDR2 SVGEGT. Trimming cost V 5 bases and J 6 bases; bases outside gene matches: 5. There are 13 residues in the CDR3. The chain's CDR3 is CASSPTGGSEQYF. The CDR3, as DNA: TGTGCCAGCAGTCCAACAGGGGGCAGCGAGCAGTACTTC.

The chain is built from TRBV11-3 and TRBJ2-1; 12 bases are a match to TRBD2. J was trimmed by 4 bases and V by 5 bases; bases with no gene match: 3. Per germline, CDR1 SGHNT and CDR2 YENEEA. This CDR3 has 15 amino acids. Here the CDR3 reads CASSQLAGGYNEQFF. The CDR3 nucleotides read TGTGCCAGCAGCCAACTAGCGGGGGGATACAATGAGCAGTTCTTC.

The CDR3 loop is CASSLARAEPQHF. CDR3 DNA: TGTGCCAGCAGCTTAGCGAGGGCAGAGCCCCAGCATTTT. The V call is TRBV7-2, the J call TRBJ1-5; no reliable D call. Deletions cut 0 bases from V and 8 bases from J, with 8 bases between. Germline V gene lookup returns CDR1 SGHTA and CDR2 FQGNSA. The CDR3 length is 13 residues. Supplemented by reference TRBV7-2 and TRBJ1-5, the full variable domain reads GAGVSQSPSNKVTEKGKDVELRCDPISGHTALYWYRQSLGQGLEFLIYFQGNSAPDKSGLPSDRFSAERTGGSVSTLTIQRTQQEDSAVYLCASSLARAEPQHFGDGTRLSIL.

CDR3 amino acids: CAAWVAGTDTQYF. Written as DNA, the CDR3 is TGTGCTGCCTGGGTAGCGGGGACAGATACGCAGTATTTT. This chain joins TRBV12-3 or TRBV12-4 and TRBJ2-3, with 8 bases lining up with TRBD2. The CDR3 extends over 13 amino acids.

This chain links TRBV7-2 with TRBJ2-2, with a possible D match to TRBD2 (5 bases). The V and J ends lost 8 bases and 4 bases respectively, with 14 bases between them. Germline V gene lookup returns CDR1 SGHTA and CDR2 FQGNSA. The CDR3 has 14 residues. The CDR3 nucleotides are TGTGCCAGCCGAGGAGATAGCGTCACCGGGGAGCTGTTTTTT. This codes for CASRGDSVTGELFF.

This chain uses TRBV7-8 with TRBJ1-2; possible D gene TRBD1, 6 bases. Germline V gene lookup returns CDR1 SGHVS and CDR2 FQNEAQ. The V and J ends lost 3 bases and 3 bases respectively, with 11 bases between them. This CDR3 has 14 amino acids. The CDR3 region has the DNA TGTGCCAGCAGCTTTGAGGGGGTAGACTATGGCTACACCTTC. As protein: CASSFEGVDYGYTF.

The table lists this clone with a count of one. The CDR3 is CASSLIEIYGYTF. The CDR3 region has the DNA TGTGCCAGCAGTTTAATCGAGATCTATGGCTACACCTTC. The chain recombines TRBV28 with TRBJ1-2; D gene ambiguous. The V end was cut by 2 bases, the J end by 4 bases, with 8 bases between. The germline V gene has CDR1 MDHEN and CDR2 SYDVKM. CDR3 length: 13 residues.

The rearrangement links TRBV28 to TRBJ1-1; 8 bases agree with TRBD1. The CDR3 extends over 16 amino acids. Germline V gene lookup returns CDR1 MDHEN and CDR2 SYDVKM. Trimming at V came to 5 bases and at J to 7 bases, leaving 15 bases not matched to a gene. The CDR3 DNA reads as TGTGCCAGCAGTCCAACAGGGGGGGACTATAAGGATGAAGCTTTCTTT. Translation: CASSPTGGDYKDEAFF.

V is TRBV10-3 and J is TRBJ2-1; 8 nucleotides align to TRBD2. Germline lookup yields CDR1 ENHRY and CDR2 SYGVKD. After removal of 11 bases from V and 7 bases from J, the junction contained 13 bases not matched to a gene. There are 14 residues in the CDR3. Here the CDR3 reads CAAEAGEGGNEQFF. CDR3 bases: TGTGCCGCCGAAGCGGGAGAAGGGGGAAATGAGCAGTTCTTC.